The TCR beta chain described here comes from a study of blood T cell repertoires in COVID-19. Produced via immunoSEQ multiplex PCR; TCRdb's table is partial and in-frame only. The sample has 250,000 to 300,000 clones, less than 85% seen once. The germline V gene encodes CDR1 SGHRS and CDR2 YFSETQ. The CDR3 loop spans 16 amino acids. The ends were cut back, 3 bases at V and 0 bases at J, with 14 bases in the middle. V usage is TRBV5-1 and J usage is TRBJ2-3; possible D gene TRBD2, 6 bases. This TCR came from a man in his 60s who had recovered from COVID-19. Source material: peripheral blood. The CDR3 nucleotides are TGCGCCAGCAGCTCGGTAGCGGTTCCTAGCACAGATACGCAGTATTTT. Protein: CASSSVAVPSTDTQYF. The whole variable domain, filled in from reference TRBV5-1 and TRBJ2-3, reads KAGVTQTPRYLIKTRGQQVTLSCSPISGHRSVSWYQQTPGQGLQFLFEYFSETQRNKGNFPGRFSGRQFSNSRSEMNVSTLELGDSALYLCASSSVAVPSTDTQYFGPGTRLTVL.